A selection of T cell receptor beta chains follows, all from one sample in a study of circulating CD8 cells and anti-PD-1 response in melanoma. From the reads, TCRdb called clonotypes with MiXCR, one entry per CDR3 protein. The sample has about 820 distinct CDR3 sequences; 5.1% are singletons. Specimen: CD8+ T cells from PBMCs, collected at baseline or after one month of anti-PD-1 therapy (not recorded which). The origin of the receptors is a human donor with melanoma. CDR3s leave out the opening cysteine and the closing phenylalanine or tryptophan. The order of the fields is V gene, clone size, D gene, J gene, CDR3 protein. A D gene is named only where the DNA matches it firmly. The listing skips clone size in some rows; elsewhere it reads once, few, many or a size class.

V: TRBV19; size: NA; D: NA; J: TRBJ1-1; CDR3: ASSRGRRTEAF
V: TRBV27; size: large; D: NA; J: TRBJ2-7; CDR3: ASSSQGVYEQY
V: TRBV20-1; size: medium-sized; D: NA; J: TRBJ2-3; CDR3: SARLDTQY
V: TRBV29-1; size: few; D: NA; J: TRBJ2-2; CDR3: SAQDASTGELF
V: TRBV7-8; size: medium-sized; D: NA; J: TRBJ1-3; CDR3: ASSQAVSGNTIY
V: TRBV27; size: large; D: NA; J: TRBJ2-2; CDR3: ASSLLAGELF
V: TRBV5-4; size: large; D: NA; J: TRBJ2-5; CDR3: ASGDETPQETQY
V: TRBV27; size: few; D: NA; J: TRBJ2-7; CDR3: ASSFGGPNEQY
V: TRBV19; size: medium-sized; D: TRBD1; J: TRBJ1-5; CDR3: ASSMTGAFNQPQH
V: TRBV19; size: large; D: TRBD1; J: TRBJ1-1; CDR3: ASSINRGLRTEAF
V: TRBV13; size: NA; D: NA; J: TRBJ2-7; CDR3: ASSPRGAVANEQY
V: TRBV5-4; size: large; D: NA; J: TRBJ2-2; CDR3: ASSLTRHTGELF
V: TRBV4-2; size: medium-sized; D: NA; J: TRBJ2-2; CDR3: ASSQGGTGELF
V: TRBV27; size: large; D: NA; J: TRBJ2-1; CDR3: ASSSGLLAKWNEQF
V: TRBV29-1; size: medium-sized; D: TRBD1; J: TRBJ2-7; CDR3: SVEQGTSYEQY
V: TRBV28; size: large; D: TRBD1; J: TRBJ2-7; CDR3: ASSSPGTGIHEQY
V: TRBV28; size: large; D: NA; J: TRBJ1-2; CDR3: ASNLEVENYGYT
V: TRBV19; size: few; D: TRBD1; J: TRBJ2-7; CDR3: ASSTGTGDYEQY
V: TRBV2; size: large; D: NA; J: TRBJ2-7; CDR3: ASSEWVGEAVEQY
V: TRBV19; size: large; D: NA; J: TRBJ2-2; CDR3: ASSIGEAGELF
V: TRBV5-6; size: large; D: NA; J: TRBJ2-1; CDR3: ASSSSDNEQF
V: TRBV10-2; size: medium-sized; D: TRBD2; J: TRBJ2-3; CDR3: ASSGSLAGGTTDTQY
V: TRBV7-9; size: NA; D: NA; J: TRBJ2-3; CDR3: ASSLIGNTDTQY
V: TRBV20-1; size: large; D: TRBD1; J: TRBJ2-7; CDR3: SASTGGTGLYEQY
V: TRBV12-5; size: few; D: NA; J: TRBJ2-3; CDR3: DSAAPADTQY
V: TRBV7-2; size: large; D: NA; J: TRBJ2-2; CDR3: ASSLGLTSQGTGELF
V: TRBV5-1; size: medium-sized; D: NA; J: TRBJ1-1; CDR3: ASSLAHQGTEAF
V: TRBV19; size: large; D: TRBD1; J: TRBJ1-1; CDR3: ASVTGGGTEAF
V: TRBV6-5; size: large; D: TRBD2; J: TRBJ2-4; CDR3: ASSLIGLIAGGPTKNIQY
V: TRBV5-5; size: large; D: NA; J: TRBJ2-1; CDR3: ASSYGPDNEQF
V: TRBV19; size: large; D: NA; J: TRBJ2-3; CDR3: ASSMEAGTDTQY
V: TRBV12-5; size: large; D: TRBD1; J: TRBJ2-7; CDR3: ASGLFAGTGISYEQY
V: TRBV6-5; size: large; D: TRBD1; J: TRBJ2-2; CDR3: ASSPQGATNTGELF
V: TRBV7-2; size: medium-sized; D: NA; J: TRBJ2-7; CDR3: ASSLSRVGYEQY
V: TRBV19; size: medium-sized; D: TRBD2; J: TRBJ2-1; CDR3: ASSIRLAGGPVYNEQF
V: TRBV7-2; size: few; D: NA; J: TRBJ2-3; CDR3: ASSFSGGTDTQY
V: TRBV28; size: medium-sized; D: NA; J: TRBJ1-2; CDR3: ASSLVREVFDYT
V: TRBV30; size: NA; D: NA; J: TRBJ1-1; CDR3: AWIRGRGVPEAF
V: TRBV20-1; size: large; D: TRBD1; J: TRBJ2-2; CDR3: SGDRANTGELF
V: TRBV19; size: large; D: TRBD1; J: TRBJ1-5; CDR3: ASSIISTGGGNQPQH
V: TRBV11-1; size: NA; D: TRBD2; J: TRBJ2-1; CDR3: ASSLGLRNEQF
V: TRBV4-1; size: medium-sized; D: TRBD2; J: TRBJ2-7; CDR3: ASSQAVTSGSYSYEQY